This T cell receptor (beta chain) was obtained from a study of shared clonotypes between healthy human individuals. TCRdb keeps only in-frame clones here, not all; method: immunoSEQ multiplex PCR. The table shows roughly 1,500,000 clones, with under 99% occurring only once. Study outcomes and limitations: Generation probability values for non-shared clonotypes were lower than those for clonotypes shared by all four donors.

As to this clone: Antigen specificity is unknown. Other DNA sequences in the same sample also yield this CDR3.

V lost 0 bases and J lost 5, with 5 bases in between. Germline assignment: CDR1 MNHNY and CDR2 SVGAGI (reference sequence). The CDR3 is 12 amino acids. Donors comprised healthy HIV-negative adults lacking recent acute infections or vaccinations. This receptor was identified in a man aged 30 to 45 in good health. Sequenced: naive CD4+ T cells sorted from blood. Subset: CD45RA+ positively selected. The J gene is TRBJ2-7, the V gene TRBV6-6, with D hard to call. CDR3: CASSYSPDEQYF. CDR3 sequence (DNA): TGTGCCAGCAGTTACTCCCCTGACGAGCAGTACTTC.